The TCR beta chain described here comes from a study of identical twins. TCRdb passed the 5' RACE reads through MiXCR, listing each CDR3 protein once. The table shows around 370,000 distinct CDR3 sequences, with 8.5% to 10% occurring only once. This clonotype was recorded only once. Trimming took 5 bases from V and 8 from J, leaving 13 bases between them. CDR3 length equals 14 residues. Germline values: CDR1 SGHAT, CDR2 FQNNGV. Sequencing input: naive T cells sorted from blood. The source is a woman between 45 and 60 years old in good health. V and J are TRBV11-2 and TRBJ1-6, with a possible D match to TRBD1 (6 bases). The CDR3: CASSPRSGDSPLHF. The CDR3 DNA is TGTGCCAGCAGCCCCAGGTCAGGGGATTCACCCCTCCACTTT.